This T cell receptor (beta chain) was recorded in a study of molecular identifiers for immune sequencing clone quantification. TCRdb reprocessed the PCR reads via MiXCR and lists one record per CDR3 protein. The repertoire consists of about 640,000 distinct CDR3 sequences, with 15% to 20% occurring once and the leading ten covering roughly 0.83%. Germline CDR1 and CDR2: SGHNT and YYREEE (reference sequence). The CDR3 is made up of 15 amino acids. J gave up 9 bases and V 0 bases, and 7 bases lay outside the gene matches. Material for sequencing was naive CD8+ T cells from blood, with Jurkat cell RNA spiked in. Subset of the sample: FACS-sorted CD8+CD4-CCR7+CD45RA+ naive T cells. The source of this sequence is a human donor in good health. Some libraries in this study had Jurkat cell RNA spiked in. V usage is TRBV5-4 and J usage is TRBJ2-1, with 9 bases fitting TRBD2. CDR3 region: CASSLGRGGGAEQFF. CDR3 nucleotide sequence: TGTGCCAGCAGCTTGGGTCGCGGGGGGGGTGCTGAGCAGTTCTTC.